This T cell receptor beta chain originates from a study of radiation and T cells in renal cell carcinoma (dated by TCRdb to the early 2020s). In the study overall: Samples were obtained from a clinical trial, in which 15 Gy stereotactic body radiation therapy was delivered to primary renal cell carcinomas and nephrectomy was performed 4 weeks later. In total, about 51 samples underwent TCR beta sequencing: 25 or so tumors plus 27 peripheral blood samples. Across all 53 samples, 4,016,671 unique CDR3 nucleotide sequences encoding about 2.4 million unique CDR3 amino acid sequences were identified.

What this sample's time point label stands for: blood 2 weeks post-SBRT. The treatment or condition label here, explained by the study, means: 15 Gy SBRT to primary tumor, nephrectomy 4 weeks later. Serial peripheral blood from radiation-treated patients was sampled at baseline, 2 weeks and 4 weeks after SBRT to track tumor-enriched clonotypes. Renal cell carcinoma with clear cell pathology was present in all patients. The QIAamp DNA Blood Mini Kit (Qiagen) was used to prepare genomic DNA for TCR sequencing. Samples were included in the analyses only if all quality control checks were passed. Paper-wide results and their limitations: Top tumor clonotypes rose in blood from baseline to 2 weeks post-radiation, then contracted by 4 weeks, suggesting transient expansion of tumor-resident clones. Because no pretreatment tumor biopsies were available, whether clonotypes were present in the tumor at baseline could not be determined. Blood repertoire dynamics were not followed beyond 4 weeks after treatment. The single-armed trial design could not address effects of radiation dose or scheduling on the TCR repertoire.

As regards this clone: The antigen it binds to is not known. No much larger clonotype is one base removed from it; base qualities were not supplied.

TCR beta libraries were generated from genomic DNA with the immunoSEQ kit, following the manufacturer's recommendations. For library preparation, a first multiplex PCR was performed with proprietary primers, followed by a second PCR in which unique barcodes were added, and bead cleanups were performed after each round. Each sample batch included a kit-provided positive control reaction and a negative control reaction. The final libraries underwent checking on an Agilent 4200 TapeStation D1000 ScreenTape, volumetric pooling, and quantification by qPCR. Sequencing was performed on an Illumina NextSeq500 with a MidOutput 150-cycle cartridge, and 156 Read1 and 15 Index1 cycles were run with kit custom primers. The pooled library was loaded at around 0.93 pM with about 18% PhiX control spiked in. The published analysis was carried out like this. The vendor-processed data were analyzed in R, and a clonotype was defined as all T cells that share the same CDR3 nucleotide sequence. In the clone abundance analyses, frequencies were normalized to the 10,000 most abundant clones in each sample. Public T cell clones, which averaged fewer than five per sample, were excluded before analysis. Tumor-enriched and baseline blood-enriched clonotypes were defined by at least a 32-fold difference in abundance between compartments. A beta-binomial differential abundance model was used to identify clonotypes that were expanded or contracted between blood time points. Tumor-blood repertoire similarity was measured with the Baroni-Urbani and Buser coefficient, and group comparisons used two-tailed Wilcoxon tests in R. Here the immuneACCESS table is served through TCRdb, limited to in-frame sequences with V and J called. Missing clones are a known gap in these copies; in checked studies unresolved V genes cover under half, and the rest lacks a known reason. V and J calls and clone size come straight from that table; D and trimming were deduced from the DNA. For this sample the table gives some 75,000 clones, of which 82% were detected only once. The ten largest clones add up to approximately 6% of the sample.

The source of this sequence is a man in his fifties or sixties with renal cell carcinoma. The source material was blood, sampled from a patient whose treatment included radiotherapy and nephrectomy.

The CDR3 amino acid sequence is: CASSATGTYGYTF. The DNA sequence follows: TGTGCCAGCAGTGCCACAGGGACCTATGGCTACACCTTC. The chain is assembled from TRBV2 and TRBJ1-2; TRBD1 is perhaps the D gene, given 6 matching bases. CDR1 SNHLY and CDR2 FYNNEI are derived from the germline V gene. The CDR3 contains 13 residues, cysteine and phenylalanine counted. Only the CDR3 part of the read is kept: 39 bases, read in frame from the first base. V is cut by 4 bases and J by 4 bases, and the space between the germline ends is 10 bases.